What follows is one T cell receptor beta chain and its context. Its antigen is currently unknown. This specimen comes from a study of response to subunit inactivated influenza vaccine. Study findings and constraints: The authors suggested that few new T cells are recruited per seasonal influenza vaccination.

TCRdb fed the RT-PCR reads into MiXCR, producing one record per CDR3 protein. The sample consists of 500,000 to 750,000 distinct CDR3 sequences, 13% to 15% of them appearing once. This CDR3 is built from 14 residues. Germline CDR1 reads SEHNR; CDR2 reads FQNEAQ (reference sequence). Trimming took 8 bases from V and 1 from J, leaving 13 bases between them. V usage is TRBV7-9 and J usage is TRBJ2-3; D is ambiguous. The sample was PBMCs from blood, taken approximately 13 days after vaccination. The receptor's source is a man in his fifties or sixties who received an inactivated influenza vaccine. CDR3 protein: CASGSPGRTDTQYF. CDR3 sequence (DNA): TGTGCCAGCGGATCCCCGGGTCGCACAGATACGCAGTATTTT. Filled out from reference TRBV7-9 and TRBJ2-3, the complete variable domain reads DTGVSQNPRHKITKRGQNVTFRCDPISEHNRLYWYRQTLGQGPEFLTYFQNEAQLEKSRLLSDRFSAERPKGSFSTLEIQRTEQGDSAMYLCASGSPGRTDTQYFGPGTRLTVL.